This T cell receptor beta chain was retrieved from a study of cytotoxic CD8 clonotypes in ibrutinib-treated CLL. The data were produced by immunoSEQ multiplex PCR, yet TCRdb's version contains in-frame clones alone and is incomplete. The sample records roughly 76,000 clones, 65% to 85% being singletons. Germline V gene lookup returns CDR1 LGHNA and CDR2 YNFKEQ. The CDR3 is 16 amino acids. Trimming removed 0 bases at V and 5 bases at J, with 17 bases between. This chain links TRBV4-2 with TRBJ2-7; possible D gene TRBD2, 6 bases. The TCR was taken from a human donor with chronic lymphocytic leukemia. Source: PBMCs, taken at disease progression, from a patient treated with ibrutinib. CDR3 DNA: TGTGCCAGCAGCCAAGATTCGACTAGACGCTTGGACGAGCAGTACTTC. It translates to CASSQDSTRRLDEQYF.